This T cell receptor beta chain appears in the sequencing data of a study of vaccination and CD4 T cells after COVID-19. By proportion, this clonotype is large. Its target is unknown. Sequencing of DNA taken from cultured CD4+ T cells relied on the Oncomine TCR Beta short-read assay. TCRdb re-derived calls from the PCR reads in MiXCR, one entry per CDR3 protein. The profile shows about 18,000 distinct CDR3 sequences, approximately 48% of them singletons. Treatment: roughly ten-day PBMC culture with coronavirus spike peptide pools or control peptides (ViraFEST assay). The V segment lost 8 bases and the J segment 0 bases; nucleotides outside the gene matches: 10. The CDR3 totals 17 residues. The germline V gene has CDR1 ENHRY and CDR2 SYGVKD.

What was sequenced was CD4+ T cells from blood, cultured in vitro. The receptor was derived from a human donor who had recovered from COVID-19. The V and J genes are TRBV10-3 and TRBJ2-2; 9 nucleotides agree with TRBD2. The CDR3 nucleotides read TGTGCCATCCCCCTTGGGGCGGGAGGGCCGAACACCGGGGAGCTGTTTTTT. Its protein product is CAIPLGAGGPNTGELFF.